These 22 T cell receptor beta chains were all obtained from the same sample, sequenced in a study of cytomegalovirus exposure and HLA in healthy donors. PCR involved 60 Vbeta and 13 Jbeta primers. The data were produced by immunoSEQ multiplex PCR, yet TCRdb's version contains in-frame clones alone and is incomplete. The sample has about 130,000 clones; around 77% are singletons. The sequenced sample consisted of PBMCs. All receptors come from a man aged 25-40 years in good health and CMV-seronegative.

In this sample, this clone turned up once. The chain couples TRBV11-2 to TRBJ1-2, with 10 bases fitting TRBD1. The CDR3 is 17 residues long. J gave up 7 bases and V 5 bases, and 16 bases lay outside the gene matches. CDR1 and CDR2 (germline): SGHAT, FQNNGV. The CDR3 DNA follows: TGTGCCAGCAGCCTCCAACCGGGACAGGGGTTTGGGGGTGGCTACACCTTC. Residues: CASSLQPGQGFGGGYTF. Complete variable domain (other parts from reference TRBV11-2 and TRBJ1-2): EAGVAQSPRYKIIEKRQSVAFWCNPISGHATLYWYQQILGQGPKLLIQFQNNGVVDDSQLPKDRFSAERLKGVDSTLKIQPAKLEDSAVYLCASSLQPGQGFGGGYTFGSGTRLTVV.

This sequence joins TRBV15 and TRBJ1-4, with D perhaps TRBD1 (5 bases). V lost 3 bases, J lost 4 bases, and 12 bases lay in between. This CDR3 spans 15 amino acids. Germline V CDR1 and CDR2: LNHNV, YYDKDF (reference sequence). The CDR3 DNA reads as TGTGCCACCAGCAGGGCTACGGGGGGTAATGAAAAACTGTTTTTT. Encoded protein: CATSRATGGNEKLFF.

V is TRBV7-9 and J is TRBJ1-2; D is perhaps TRBD1 (5 bases). Germline V gene sequence: CDR1 SEHNR, CDR2 FQNEAQ (reference sequence). The CDR3 has 13 residues. V was shortened by 3 bases and J by 6 bases, with 11 bases between the two germline ends. This CDR3 is CASSFPAGDGYTF. CDR3 bases: TGTGCCAGCAGCTTTCCTGCGGGGGATGGCTACACCTTC.

The J gene is TRBJ2-7, the V gene TRBV5-4, with D perhaps TRBD2 (5 bases). Germline assignment: CDR1 SGHNT and CDR2 YYREEE (reference sequence). CDR3 length equals 13 residues. The V end was cut by 0 bases, the J end by 6 bases, with 10 bases between. The CDR3 DNA reads as TGTGCCAGCAGCTTGGGGTCGGGGAGCGAGCAGTACTTC. It is translated as CASSLGSGSEQYF.

The genes are TRBV21-1 and TRBJ2-7; the DNA was not compared with TRBD2, the D call given in the table. TRBV21-1 is an annotated pseudogene. The CDR3 runs to 16 residues. As DNA, the CDR3 is TGTGCCAGCAGCACCCGGGCCCAGCGGGAGTCTAACGAGCAGTACTTC. Translating gives CASSTRAQRESNEQYF.

V and J are TRBV7-5 and TRBJ1-3; the table calls TRBD1, which could not be checked here. TRBV7-5 is a documented pseudogene. The CDR3 spans 15 residues. CDR3 residues: CARSLQGTRLDTIYF. The CDR3 DNA reads as TGTGCCAGAAGCTTACAGGGGACGAGATTAGACACCATATATTTT.

This clone was detected only a few times. The J gene is TRBJ2-1, the V gene TRBV13; 11 bases are shared with TRBD2. The length of the CDR3 is 16 residues. V was clipped by 5 bases and J by 4 bases; unmatched bases: 7. Germline V gene data show CDR1 as PRHDT and CDR2 as FYEKMQ (reference sequence). CDR3 coding DNA: TGTGCCAGCAGCACGCGACTAGCGGGGACTTACAATGAGCAGTTCTTC. Translation gives CASSTRLAGTYNEQFF.

The genes are TRBV9 and TRBJ2-1; the match to TRBD2 covers 10 bases. CDR1 and CDR2 from the germline V gene are SGDLS and YYNGEE. There are 15 residues in the CDR3. V trimming: 4 bases; J trimming: 1 base; junction bases outside the gene matches: 2. The DNA for the CDR3 is TGTGCCAGCAGCCCGGGACTAGCGTCCTACAATGAGCAGTTCTTC. Residues: CASSPGLASYNEQFF.

The chain has TRBV7-9 and TRBJ2-7, with a tentative D call TRBD2 (6 bases). Trimming took 3 bases from V and 2 from J, leaving 8 bases between them. Looked up from germline, CDR1 is SEHNR and CDR2 is FQNEAQ (reference sequence). The CDR3 consists of 13 residues. CDR3 sequence reads: CASSLGGTYEQYF. Here the CDR3 DNA reads TGTGCCAGCAGCTTGGGGGGAACCTACGAGCAGTACTTC. Based on the CDR3 plus reference TRBV7-9 and TRBJ2-7, the full variable domain is DTGVSQNPRHKITKRGQNVTFRCDPISEHNRLYWYRQTLGQGPEFLTYFQNEAQLEKSRLLSDRFSAERPKGSFSTLEIQRTEQGDSAMYLCASSLGGTYEQYFGPGTRLTVT.

V and J are TRBV7-9 and TRBJ2-1; TRBD2 matches 9 bases. The V segment lost 8 bases and the J segment 5 bases; nucleotides outside the gene matches: 7. There are 14 residues in the CDR3. Looked up from germline, CDR1 is SEHNR and CDR2 is FQNEAQ (reference sequence). CDR3 DNA: TGTGCCAGCCGGCCGGGACTAGCCCACAATGAGCAGTTCTTC. Translating gives CASRPGLAHNEQFF. The full variable domain, completed using reference TRBV7-9 and TRBJ2-1, is DTGVSQNPRHKITKRGQNVTFRCDPISEHNRLYWYRQTLGQGPEFLTYFQNEAQLEKSRLLSDRFSAERPKGSFSTLEIQRTEQGDSAMYLCASRPGLAHNEQFFGPGTRLTVL.

V usage is TRBV4-1 and J usage is TRBJ2-7; tentative D call: TRBD2 (5 bases). CDR3 length equals 12 residues. The germline gives CDR1 MGHRA, CDR2 YSYEKL. Deletions cut 8 bases from V and 3 bases from J, with 11 bases between. DNA for the CDR3: TGCGCCAGCCGACTATTCGACTACGAGCAGTACTTC. This gives the protein CASRLFDYEQYF.

The chain links TRBV7-9 to TRBJ2-1, with 9 bases fitting TRBD2. Germline V gene data show CDR1 as SEHNR and CDR2 as FQNEAQ (reference sequence). The CDR3 sequence is 15 residues long. With V trimmed by 4 bases and J by 4 bases, 5 bases remained unmatched. The CDR3 DNA reads as TGTGCCAGCAGCTCTAGCGGGGCTTCATACAATGAGCAGTTCTTC. It specifies CASSSSGASYNEQFF. The entire variable domain, with the rest obtained from reference TRBV7-9 and TRBJ2-1, is as follows: DTGVSQNPRHKITKRGQNVTFRCDPISEHNRLYWYRQTLGQGPEFLTYFQNEAQLEKSRLLSDRFSAERPKGSFSTLEIQRTEQGDSAMYLCASSSSGASYNEQFFGPGTRLTVL.

This rearrangement joins TRBV6-1 to TRBJ2-2; tentative D call: TRBD1 (6 bases). This CDR3 is built from 14 residues. The ends were cut back, 3 bases at V and 6 bases at J, with 11 bases in the middle. Germline CDR1 is MNHNS and CDR2 is SASEGT. CDR3 sequence: CASSDGTISGELFF. The DNA of the CDR3 is TGTGCCAGCAGTGACGGGACAATCTCCGGGGAGCTGTTTTTT.

V and J are TRBV2 and TRBJ2-3; 10 nucleotides match TRBD2. V dropped 4 bases and J dropped 2; count of bases not matched to a gene: 6. Germline V gene data show CDR1 as SNHLY and CDR2 as FYNNEI. The CDR3 has 16 amino acids. DNA of the CDR3: TGTGCCAGCAGTGGAGCTAGCGGGAGTTTCACAGATACGCAGTATTTT. Its translation is CASSGASGSFTDTQYF.

This chain connects TRBV30 to TRBJ1-1; tentatively, D is TRBD1 (5 bases). Germline assignment: CDR1 GTSNPN and CDR2 SVGIG (reference sequence). V lost 3 bases and J lost 3, with 14 bases in between. The CDR3 contains 14 residues. The CDR3 DNA reads as TGTGCCTGGAGAAGGGACGGGGGGGACACTGAAGCTTTCTTT. Translation: CAWRRDGGDTEAFF.

This rearrangement joins TRBV5-1 to TRBJ2-1; 15 bases are shared with TRBD2. This CDR3 region has 15 residues. CDR1 and CDR2 from the germline V gene are SGHRS and YFSETQ. J gave up 6 bases and V 4 bases, and 2 bases lay outside the gene matches. CDR3 nucleotide sequence: TGCGCCAGCAGCGGACTAGCGGGAGGGCCCAATGAGCAGTTCTTC. Amino acids: CASSGLAGGPNEQFF. The full variable domain, in which reference TRBV5-1 and TRBJ2-1 provide the parts outside the CDR3, is KAGVTQTPRYLIKTRGQQVTLSCSPISGHRSVSWYQQTPGQGLQFLFEYFSETQRNKGNFPGRFSGRQFSNSRSEMNVSTLELGDSALYLCASSGLAGGPNEQFFGPGTRLTVL.

The chain employs TRBV28 and TRBJ2-1, with 9 nucleotides matching TRBD1. Germline loops: CDR1 MDHEN, CDR2 SYDVKM. This CDR3 spans 18 amino acids. J was trimmed by 3 bases and V by 1 base; bases with no gene match: 10. As DNA, the CDR3 is TGTGCCAGCAGTTTATCAGGGGGGCTGGGACAGGGCTACAATGAGCAGTTCTTC. This gives the protein CASSLSGGLGQGYNEQFF.

The sample holds a few counts of this clone. The chain uses TRBV11-2 and TRBJ1-2, with 7 bases matching TRBD1. This CDR3 has 14 amino acids. After removal of 1 base from V and 4 bases from J, the junction contained 3 bases not matched to a gene. Germline CDR1 reads SGHAT; CDR2 reads FQNNGV. The CDR3: CASSLGGTAYGYTF. CDR3 nucleotide sequence: TGTGCCAGCAGCTTAGGTGGGACAGCCTATGGCTACACCTTC. Together with reference TRBV11-2 and TRBJ1-2, the CDR3 gives the full variable domain: EAGVAQSPRYKIIEKRQSVAFWCNPISGHATLYWYQQILGQGPKLLIQFQNNGVVDDSQLPKDRFSAERLKGVDSTLKIQPAKLEDSAVYLCASSLGGTAYGYTFGSGTRLTVV.

The V gene is TRBV6-5, the J gene TRBJ1-5; perhaps TRBD1 as D (5 bases). There are 15 residues in the CDR3. Germline assignment: CDR1 MNHEY and CDR2 SVGAGI. V gave up 6 bases and J gave up 5 bases, with 17 bases separating them. The CDR3 loop reads CASSRGRGGDQPQHF. In nucleotides, the CDR3 is TGTGCCAGCAGCCGCGGGAGGGGAGGAGATCAGCCCCAGCATTTT.

The chain couples TRBV2 to TRBJ2-2, with a possible D match to TRBD2 (5 bases). The V gene lost 10 bases and the J gene lost 7 bases, with 13 bases spanning the gap. CDR3 size: 12 residues. Germline values: CDR1 SNHLY, CDR2 FYNNEI. In nucleotides, the CDR3 is TGTGCCACCTCGGGGTCTGGCGGGGAGCTGTTTTTT. Encoded protein: CATSGSGGELFF.

This clone was observed a single time. V and J are TRBV5-1 and TRBJ2-5, with D perhaps TRBD2 (7 bases). CDR1 and CDR2 (germline): SGHRS, YFSETQ. This CDR3 is 14 amino acids long. V was clipped by 4 bases and J by 4 bases, with 14 bases between them. The CDR3 region is CASSPGGGVETQYF. Written as DNA, the CDR3 is TGCGCCAGCAGCCCTGGGGGGGGCGTAGAGACCCAGTACTTC. The entire variable domain, with the rest obtained from reference TRBV5-1 and TRBJ2-5, is as follows: KAGVTQTPRYLIKTRGQQVTLSCSPISGHRSVSWYQQTPGQGLQFLFEYFSETQRNKGNFPGRFSGRQFSNSRSEMNVSTLELGDSALYLCASSPGGGVETQYFGPGTRLLVL.

The chain is built from TRBV19 and TRBJ1-1, with 9 bases identical to TRBD1. The CDR3 is 15 residues long. Germline lookup yields CDR1 LNHDA and CDR2 SQIVND (reference sequence). Trimming took 3 bases from V and 5 from J; bases not matched to a gene: 7. The CDR3 here is CASSINRDRVTEAFF. The CDR3 nucleotides read TGTGCCAGTAGTATTAACCGGGACAGGGTTACTGAAGCTTTCTTT.